The T cell receptor (beta chain) under discussion was sequenced for a study of cytomegalovirus exposure and HLA in healthy donors. General study findings and limits: Diagnosis of cytomegalovirus status made by the classifier reportedly showed high specificity and sensitivity. The study had only CMV serostatus as immune exposure information. A prior analysis recorded that most TCR beta V segments were productive about 90% or about 30% of the time.

The PCR made use of 60 Vbeta and 13 Jbeta primers. Profiling relied on immunoSEQ multiplex PCR, and the TCRdb table lists in-frame clones only, not all of them. The top ten clones hold over 2% of a sample with about 260,000 clones, around 65% of them seen once. CDR3 length: 15 amino acids. CDR1 and CDR2 from the germline V gene are SGDLS and YYNGEE. The V end was cut by 0 bases, the J end by 5 bases, with 14 bases between. This clone has just a few counts. Its target is not known. The sample comprised PBMCs. The origin of this receptor is a female donor in good health and CMV-seronegative. The J gene is TRBJ1-1, the V gene TRBV9; tentatively, D is TRBD1 (5 bases). The CDR3 protein is CASSVEGSGGTEAFF. Written as DNA, the CDR3 is TGTGCCAGCAGCGTAGAAGGCTCGGGGGGTACTGAAGCTTTCTTT. The whole variable domain, remainder taken from reference TRBV9 and TRBJ1-1, is DSGVTQTPKHLITATGQRVTLRCSPRSGDLSVYWYQQSLDQGLQFLIQYYNGEERAKGNILERFSAQQFPDLHSELNLSSLELGDSALYFCASSVEGSGGTEAFFGQGTRLTVV.